The source of this TCR beta chain is a study of cytomegalovirus exposure and HLA in healthy donors. V lost 0 bases to trimming and J lost 6 bases, with 12 bases between them. CDR1 and CDR2 from the germline V gene are WSHSY and SAAADI. There are 14 residues in the CDR3. Both 60 Vbeta primers and 13 Jbeta primers went into the PCR. Assay: immunoSEQ multiplex PCR; the TCRdb copy retains only in-frame clones and omits some. Of 150,000 to 200,000 clones listed, about 90% are singletons. The sequencing sample was made of PBMCs. This TCR derives from a girl less than two years old in good health and CMV-seronegative. The chain is built from TRBV10-2 and TRBJ2-7; weak D call: TRBD2 (5 bases). The CDR3 protein is CASSESRLAGEQYF. CDR3 nucleotides: TGCGCCAGCAGTGAGTCAAGGCTAGCTGGCGAGCAGTACTTC.